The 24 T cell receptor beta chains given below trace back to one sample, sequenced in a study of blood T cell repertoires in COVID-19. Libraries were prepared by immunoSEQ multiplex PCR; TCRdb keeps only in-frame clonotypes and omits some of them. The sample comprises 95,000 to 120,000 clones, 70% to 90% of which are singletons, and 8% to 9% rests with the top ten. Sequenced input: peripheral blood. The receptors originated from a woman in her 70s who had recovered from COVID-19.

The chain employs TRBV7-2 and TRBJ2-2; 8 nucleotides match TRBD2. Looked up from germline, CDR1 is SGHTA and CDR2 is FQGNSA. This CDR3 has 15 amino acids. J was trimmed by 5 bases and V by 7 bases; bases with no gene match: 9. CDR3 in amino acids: CASTPFSGRTGELFF. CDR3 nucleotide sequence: TGTGCCAGCACCCCGTTCAGCGGGAGAACCGGGGAGCTGTTTTTT.

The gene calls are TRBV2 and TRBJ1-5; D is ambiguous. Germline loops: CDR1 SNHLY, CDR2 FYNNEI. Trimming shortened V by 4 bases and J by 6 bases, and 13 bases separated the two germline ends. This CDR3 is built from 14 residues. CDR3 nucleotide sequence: TGTGCCAGCAGTGTTGGTTGGTCGAGTCAGCCCCAGCATTTT. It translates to CASSVGWSSQPQHF.

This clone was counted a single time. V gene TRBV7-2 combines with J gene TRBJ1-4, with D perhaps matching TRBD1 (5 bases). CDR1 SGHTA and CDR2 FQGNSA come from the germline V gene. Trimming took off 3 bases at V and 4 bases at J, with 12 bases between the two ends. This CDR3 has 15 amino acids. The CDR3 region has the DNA TGTGCCAGCAGCTTCGGTTCCGGGGGTAATGAAAAACTGTTTTTT. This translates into CASSFGSGGNEKLFF.

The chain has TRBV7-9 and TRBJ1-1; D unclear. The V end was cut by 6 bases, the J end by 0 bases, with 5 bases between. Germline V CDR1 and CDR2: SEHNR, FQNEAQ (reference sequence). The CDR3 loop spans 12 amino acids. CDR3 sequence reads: CASSPMNTEAFF. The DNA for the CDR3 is TGTGCCAGCAGTCCCATGAACACTGAAGCTTTCTTT.

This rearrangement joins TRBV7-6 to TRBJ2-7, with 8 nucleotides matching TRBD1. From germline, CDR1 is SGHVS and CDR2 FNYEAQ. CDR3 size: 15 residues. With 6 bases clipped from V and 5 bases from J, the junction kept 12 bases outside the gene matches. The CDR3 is CASSYRTGTLNEQYF. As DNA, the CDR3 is TGTGCCAGCAGTTATAGGACAGGGACCCTGAACGAGCAGTACTTC. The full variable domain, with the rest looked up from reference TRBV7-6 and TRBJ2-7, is GAGVSQSPRYKVTKRGQDVALRCDPISGHVSLYWYRQALGQGPEFLTYFNYEAQQDKSGLPNDRFSAERPEGSISTLTIQRTEQRDSAMYRCASSYRTGTLNEQYFGPGTRLTVT.

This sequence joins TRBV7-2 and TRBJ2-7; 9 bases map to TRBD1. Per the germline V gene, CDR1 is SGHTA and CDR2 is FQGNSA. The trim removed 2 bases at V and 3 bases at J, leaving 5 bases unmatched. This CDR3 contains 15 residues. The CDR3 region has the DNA TGTGCCAGCAGCTTAAGACAGGGGGTCTTCTACGAGCAGTACTTC. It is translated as CASSLRQGVFYEQYF.

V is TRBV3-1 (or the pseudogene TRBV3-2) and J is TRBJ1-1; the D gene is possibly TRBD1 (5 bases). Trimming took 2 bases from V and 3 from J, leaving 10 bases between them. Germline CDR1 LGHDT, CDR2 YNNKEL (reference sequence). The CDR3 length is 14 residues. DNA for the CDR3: TGTGCCAGCAGCCAATTTGGAGGGGACACTGAAGCTTTCTTT. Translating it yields CASSQFGGDTEAFF.

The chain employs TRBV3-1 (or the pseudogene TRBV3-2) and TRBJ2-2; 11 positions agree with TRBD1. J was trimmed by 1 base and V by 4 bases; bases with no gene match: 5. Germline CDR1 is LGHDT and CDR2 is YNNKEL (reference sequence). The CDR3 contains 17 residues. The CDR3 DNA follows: TGTGCCAGCAGCCTACGGACAGGGGGCAAGAACACCGGGGAGCTGTTTTTT. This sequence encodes CASSLRTGGKNTGELFF.

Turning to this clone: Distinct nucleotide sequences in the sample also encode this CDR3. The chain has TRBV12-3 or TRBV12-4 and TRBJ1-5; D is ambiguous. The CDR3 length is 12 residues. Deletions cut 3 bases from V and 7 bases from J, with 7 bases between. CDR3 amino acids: CASSFGGQPQHF. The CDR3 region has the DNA TGTGCCAGCAGTTTCGGAGGGCAGCCCCAGCATTTT.

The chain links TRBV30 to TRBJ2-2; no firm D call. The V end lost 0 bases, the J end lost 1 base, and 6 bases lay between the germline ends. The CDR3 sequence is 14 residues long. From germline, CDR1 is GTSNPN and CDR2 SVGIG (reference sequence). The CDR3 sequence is CAWSVSRNTGELFF. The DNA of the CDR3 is TGTGCCTGGAGTGTATCCCGGAACACCGGGGAGCTGTTTTTT.

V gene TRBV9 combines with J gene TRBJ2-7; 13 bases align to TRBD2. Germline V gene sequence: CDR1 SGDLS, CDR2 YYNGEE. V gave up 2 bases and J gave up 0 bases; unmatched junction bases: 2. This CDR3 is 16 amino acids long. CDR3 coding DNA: TGTGCCAGCAGCGTCGGACTAGCGGGGGACTCCTACGAGCAGTACTTC. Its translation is CASSVGLAGDSYEQYF.

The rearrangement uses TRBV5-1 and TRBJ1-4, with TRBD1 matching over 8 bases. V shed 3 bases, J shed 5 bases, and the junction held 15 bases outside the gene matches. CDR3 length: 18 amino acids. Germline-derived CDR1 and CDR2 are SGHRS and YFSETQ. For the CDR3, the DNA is TGCGCCAGCAGCTGGGGAATGGATGGACAGGGCATAAATGAAAAACTGTTTTTT. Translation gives CASSWGMDGQGINEKLFF.

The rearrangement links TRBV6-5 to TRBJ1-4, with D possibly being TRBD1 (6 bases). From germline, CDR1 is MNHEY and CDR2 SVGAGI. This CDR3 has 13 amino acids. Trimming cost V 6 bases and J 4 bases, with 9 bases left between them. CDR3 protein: CASRRQVNEKLFF. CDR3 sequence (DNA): TGTGCCAGCAGGAGACAGGTTAATGAAAAACTGTTTTTT.

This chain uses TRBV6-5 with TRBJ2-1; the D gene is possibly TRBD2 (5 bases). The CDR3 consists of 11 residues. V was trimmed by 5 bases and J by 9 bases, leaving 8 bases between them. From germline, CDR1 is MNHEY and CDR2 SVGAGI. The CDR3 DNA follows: TGTGCCAGCAGTAAGGAGGCTGAGCAGTTCTTC. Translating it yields CASSKEAEQFF.

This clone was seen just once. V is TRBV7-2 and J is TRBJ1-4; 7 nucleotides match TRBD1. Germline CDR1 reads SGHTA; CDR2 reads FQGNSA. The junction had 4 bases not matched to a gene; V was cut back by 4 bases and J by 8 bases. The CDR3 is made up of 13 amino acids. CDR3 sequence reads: CASSSQGGEKLFF. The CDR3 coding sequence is TGTGCCAGCAGCTCCCAGGGGGGCGAAAAACTGTTTTTT.

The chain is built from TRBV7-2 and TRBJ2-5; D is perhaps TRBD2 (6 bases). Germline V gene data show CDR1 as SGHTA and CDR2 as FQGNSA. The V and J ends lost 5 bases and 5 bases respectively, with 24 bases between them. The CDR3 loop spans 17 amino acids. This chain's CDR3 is CASSQIGGGKSRETQYF. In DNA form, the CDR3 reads TGTGCCAGCAGCCAGATCGGTGGGGGGAAATCAAGGGAGACCCAGTACTTC.

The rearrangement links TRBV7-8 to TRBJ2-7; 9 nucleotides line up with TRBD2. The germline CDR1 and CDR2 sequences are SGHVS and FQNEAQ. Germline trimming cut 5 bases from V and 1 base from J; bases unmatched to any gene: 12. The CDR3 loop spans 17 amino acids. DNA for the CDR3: TGTGCCAGCAGCCTTCGAGCGGGGGGCTACTATTCCTACGAGCAGTACTTC. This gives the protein CASSLRAGGYYSYEQYF.

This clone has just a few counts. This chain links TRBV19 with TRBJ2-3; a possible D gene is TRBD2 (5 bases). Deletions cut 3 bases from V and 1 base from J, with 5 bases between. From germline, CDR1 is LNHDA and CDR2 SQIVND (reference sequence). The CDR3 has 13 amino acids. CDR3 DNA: TGTGCCAGTAGTATTAGCGGCACAGATACGCAGTATTTT. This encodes CASSISGTDTQYF.

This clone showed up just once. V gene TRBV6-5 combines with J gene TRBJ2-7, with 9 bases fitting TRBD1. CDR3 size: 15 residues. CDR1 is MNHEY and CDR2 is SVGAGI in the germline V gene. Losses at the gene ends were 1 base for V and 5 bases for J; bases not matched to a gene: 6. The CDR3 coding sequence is TGTGCCAGCAGTTACTGGGGACAGGGTCGGCACGAGCAGTACTTC. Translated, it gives CASSYWGQGRHEQYF.

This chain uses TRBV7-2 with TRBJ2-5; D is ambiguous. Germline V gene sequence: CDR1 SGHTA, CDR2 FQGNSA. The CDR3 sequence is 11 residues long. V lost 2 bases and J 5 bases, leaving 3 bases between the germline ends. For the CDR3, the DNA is TGTGCCAGCAGCTTATCGGAGACCCAGTACTTC. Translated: CASSLSETQYF.

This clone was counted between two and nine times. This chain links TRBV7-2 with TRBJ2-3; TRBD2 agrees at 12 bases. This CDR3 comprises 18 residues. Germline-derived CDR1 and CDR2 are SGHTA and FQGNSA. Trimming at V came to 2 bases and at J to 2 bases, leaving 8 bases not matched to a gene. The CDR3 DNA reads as TGTGCCAGCAGCTTATATATCGGGACTAGCGGGCACACAGATACGCAGTATTTT. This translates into CASSLYIGTSGHTDTQYF.

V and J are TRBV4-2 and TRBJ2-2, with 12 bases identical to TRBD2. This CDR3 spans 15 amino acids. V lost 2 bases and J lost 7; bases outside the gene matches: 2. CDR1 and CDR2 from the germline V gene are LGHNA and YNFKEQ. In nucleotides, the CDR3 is TGTGCCAGCAGCCAAAAACTAGCGGGAGGCGGGGAGCTGTTTTTT. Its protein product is CASSQKLAGGGELFF.

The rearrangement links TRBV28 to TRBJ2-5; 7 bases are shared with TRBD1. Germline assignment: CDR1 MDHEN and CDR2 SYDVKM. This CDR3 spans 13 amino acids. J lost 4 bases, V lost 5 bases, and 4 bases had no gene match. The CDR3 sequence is CASSTHRGETQYF. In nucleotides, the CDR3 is TGTGCCAGCAGTACCCACAGGGGAGAGACCCAGTACTTC. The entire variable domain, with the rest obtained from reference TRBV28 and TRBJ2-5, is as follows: DVKVTQSSRYLVKRTGEKVFLECVQDMDHENMFWYRQDPGLGLRLIYFSYDVKMKEKGDIPEGYSVSREKKERFSLILESASTNQTSMYLCASSTHRGETQYFGPGTRLLVL.

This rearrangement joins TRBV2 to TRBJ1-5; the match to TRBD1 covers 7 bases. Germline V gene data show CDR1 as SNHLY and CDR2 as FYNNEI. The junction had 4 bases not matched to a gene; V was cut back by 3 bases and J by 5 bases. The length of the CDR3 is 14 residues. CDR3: CASSDQGGYQPQHF. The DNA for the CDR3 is TGTGCCAGCAGTGACCAGGGGGGCTATCAGCCCCAGCATTTT.